This is a list of T cell receptor beta chains from one sample in a study of shared clonotypes between healthy human individuals. The data were produced by immunoSEQ multiplex PCR, yet TCRdb's version contains in-frame clones alone and is incomplete. Of more than 2,000,000 clones in the sample, more than 90% are singletons; the top ten hold about 0.13%. Sequencing was performed on naive CD4+ T cells sorted from blood. All receptors come from a man younger than 30 in good health. CDR3s include the opening cysteine and the closing phenylalanine or tryptophan. The D gene is left open where the match is weak. Clone size is not always given. Where it is, it says once, few, many or a class for expanded clones.

CDR3 protein | clone size | D gene | V gene
CASKSAAPKNIQYF | - | - | TRBV6-1
CASSYGWTSGRGTYNEQFF | - | TRBD2 | TRBV11-3
CASSPPAYEQYF | - | - | TRBV28
CASSSQGGGQYF | once | TRBD1 | TRBV6-5
CASSPTGFREKLFF | - | TRBD1 | TRBV27
CASSTRQGALYGYTF | - | TRBD1 | TRBV7-2
CASSLTGGGVETQYF | - | TRBD1 | TRBV5-1
CASSISGTANIQYF | - | TRBD1 | TRBV7-2
CSVELGQGYGYTF | - | - | TRBV29-1
CATSRVGPNTEAFF | - | - | TRBV15
CASGPHDSSLNEQFF | once | - | TRBV12-5
CASSLGQENYGYTF | - | - | TRBV5-4
CASSLLTGTEKLFF | once | - | TRBV5-1
CASSQGRVVSLAKNIQYF | - | - | TRBV4-1
CASSASLFGQGGPQHF | - | TRBD1 | TRBV2
CASSSRGFVKTQYF | - | TRBD1 | TRBV5-1
CASSLGWPEINTEAFF | - | - | TRBV7-9
CASSYPQGYEQYF | - | - | TRBV6-5
CASFPDMSHNYGYTF | - | - | TRBV18
CASSSWGSGKADTQYF | - | TRBD2 | TRBV7-9
CAISEGLAGAQETQYF | - | TRBD2 | TRBV10-3
CASSRGEGNQPQHF | - | - | TRBV6-5
CASSTTGGQETQYF | - | TRBD1 | TRBV5-1
CAISDRDTPSGANVLTF | - | - | TRBV10-3
CASWLRGDSPLHF | few | - | TRBV2
CASTQREGAAWSHEQYF | - | TRBD2 | TRBV11-2
CASSYPGGNEQFF | - | TRBD2 | TRBV6-5
CASSLTPTRGETQYF | - | - | TRBV27
CASSPTDRSPYEQYF | - | - | TRBV28
CASQGRGTYNSPLHF | - | - | TRBV25-1
CASSGGLGNQPQHF | - | - | TRBV2